Shown below are 9 T cell receptor beta chains from a single sample sequenced in a study of cytomegalovirus exposure and HLA in healthy donors. PCR involved 60 Vbeta and 13 Jbeta primers. TCRdb keeps only in-frame clones here, not all; method: immunoSEQ multiplex PCR. The sample includes under 200,000 clones, roughly 80% of them seen just once. The sequenced material came from PBMCs. The receptors were gathered from a woman between 18 and 29 years old in good health and CMV-seronegative.

The chain combines TRBV9 with TRBJ2-3; 8 nucleotides agree with TRBD1. The CDR3 extends over 15 amino acids. V lost 2 bases to trimming and J lost 4 bases; unmatched junction nucleotides: 6. Germline assignment: CDR1 SGDLS and CDR2 YYNGEE. As DNA, the CDR3 is TGTGCCAGCAGCGTGACCGGGACAGGTCCAGATACGCAGTATTTT. This translates into CASSVTGTGPDTQYF. Using reference TRBV9 and TRBJ2-3 for the parts outside the CDR3, the full variable domain is DSGVTQTPKHLITATGQRVTLRCSPRSGDLSVYWYQQSLDQGLQFLIQYYNGEERAKGNILERFSAQQFPDLHSELNLSSLELGDSALYFCASSVTGTGPDTQYFGPGTRLTVL.

The J gene is TRBJ1-1, the V gene TRBV18; 9 bases are a match to TRBD1. This CDR3 contains 14 residues. J gave up 4 bases and V 3 bases, and 3 bases lay outside the gene matches. Per the germline V gene, CDR1 is KGHSH and CDR2 is LQKENI. The chain's CDR3 is CASSPGQGGTEAFF. CDR3 nucleotides: TGTGCCAGCTCACCGGGACAGGGAGGCACTGAAGCTTTCTTT.

A single count supports this clone. Germline and junction disagree at one end, which may indicate a read error. The CDR3 is CSSSEVEGPPRDHEQFF. CDR3 DNA: TGTTCCAGCAGCGAGGTGGAGGGCCCACCCAGAGACCATGAGCAGTTCTTC. The chain has TRBV7-9 and TRBJ2-1, with D perhaps matching TRBD2 (6 bases). In germline, CDR1 is SEHNR, CDR2 FQNEAQ (reference sequence). The CDR3 runs 17 residues.

V is TRBV7-2 and J is TRBJ2-5; the match to TRBD2 covers 9 bases. CDR1 is SGHTA and CDR2 is FQGNSA in the germline V gene. The CDR3 spans 16 residues. The J segment lost 5 bases and the V segment lost 4 bases, leaving 11 bases of the junction unmatched. CDR3 sequence reads: CASSSAGGGGRETQYF. The DNA of the CDR3 is TGTGCCAGCAGCTCCGCGGGGGGGGGCGGGAGGGAGACCCAGTACTTC. Based on the CDR3 plus reference TRBV7-2 and TRBJ2-5, the full variable domain is GAGVSQSPSNKVTEKGKDVELRCDPISGHTALYWYRQSLGQGLEFLIYFQGNSAPDKSGLPSDRFSAERTGGSVSTLTIQRTQQEDSAVYLCASSSAGGGGRETQYFGPGTRLLVL.

The chain employs TRBV14 and TRBJ2-3; TRBD2 aligns across 15 bases. CDR1 and CDR2 from the germline V gene are SGHDN and FVKESK. The CDR3 consists of 15 residues. Losses at the gene ends were 4 bases for V and 4 bases for J; bases not matched to a gene: 0. In DNA form, the CDR3 reads TGTGCCAGCAGCCGGACTAGCGGGAGGGCAGATACGCAGTATTTT. This codes for CASSRTSGRADTQYF.

V gene TRBV5-6 combines with J gene TRBJ2-7; D possibly corresponds to TRBD2 (6 bases). Germline V gives CDR1 SGHDT, CDR2 YYEEEE. V shed 3 bases and J shed 4 bases, with 8 bases lying between them. The CDR3 is 12 amino acids. The CDR3 region is CASSWAGYEQYF. The DNA of the CDR3 is TGTGCCAGCAGCTGGGCGGGGTACGAGCAGTACTTC.

The V call is TRBV7-8, the J call TRBJ2-2, with D perhaps TRBD2 (5 bases). The V gene lost 1 base and the J gene lost 0 bases, with 6 bases spanning the gap. Germline values: CDR1 SGHVS, CDR2 FQNEAQ. The CDR3 extends over 15 amino acids. CDR3 DNA: TGTGCCAGCAGCTTAGTCGGGGCGAACACCGGGGAGCTGTTTTTT. This sequence encodes CASSLVGANTGELFF.

V usage is TRBV6-5 and J usage is TRBJ2-1; 9 positions match TRBD1. There are 15 residues in the CDR3. J was trimmed by 4 bases and V by 2 bases; bases with no gene match: 3. The germline CDR1 and CDR2 sequences are MNHEY and SVGAGI. CDR3 region: CASSYEGTGYNEQFF. The CDR3 region has the DNA TGTGCCAGCAGTTACGAAGGGACAGGGTACAATGAGCAGTTCTTC.

This chain links TRBV27 with TRBJ2-1; 10 bases fit TRBD2. V dropped 9 bases and J dropped 8; count of bases not matched to a gene: 7. CDR3 size: 13 residues. The germline V gene encodes CDR1 MNHEY and CDR2 SMNVEV (reference sequence). The CDR3 loop reads CASQREGQDEQFF. The CDR3 DNA follows: TGTGCCAGTCAGCGGGAGGGCCAGGATGAGCAGTTCTTC.